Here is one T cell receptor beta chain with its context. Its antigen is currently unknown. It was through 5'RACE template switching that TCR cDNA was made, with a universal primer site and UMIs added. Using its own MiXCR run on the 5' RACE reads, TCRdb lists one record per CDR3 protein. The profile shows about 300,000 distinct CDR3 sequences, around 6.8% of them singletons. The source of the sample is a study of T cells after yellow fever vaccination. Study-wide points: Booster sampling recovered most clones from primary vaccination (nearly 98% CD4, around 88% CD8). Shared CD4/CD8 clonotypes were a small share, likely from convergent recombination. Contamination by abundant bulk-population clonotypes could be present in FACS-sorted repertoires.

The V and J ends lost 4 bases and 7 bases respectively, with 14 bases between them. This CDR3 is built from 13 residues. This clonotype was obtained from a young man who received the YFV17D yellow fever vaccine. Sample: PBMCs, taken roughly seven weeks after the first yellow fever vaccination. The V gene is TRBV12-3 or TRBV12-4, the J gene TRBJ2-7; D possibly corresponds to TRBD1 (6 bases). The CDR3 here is CASSSTGQGEQYV. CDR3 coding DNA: TGTGCCAGCAGTTCGACTGGCCAGGGGGAGCAGTACGTC.